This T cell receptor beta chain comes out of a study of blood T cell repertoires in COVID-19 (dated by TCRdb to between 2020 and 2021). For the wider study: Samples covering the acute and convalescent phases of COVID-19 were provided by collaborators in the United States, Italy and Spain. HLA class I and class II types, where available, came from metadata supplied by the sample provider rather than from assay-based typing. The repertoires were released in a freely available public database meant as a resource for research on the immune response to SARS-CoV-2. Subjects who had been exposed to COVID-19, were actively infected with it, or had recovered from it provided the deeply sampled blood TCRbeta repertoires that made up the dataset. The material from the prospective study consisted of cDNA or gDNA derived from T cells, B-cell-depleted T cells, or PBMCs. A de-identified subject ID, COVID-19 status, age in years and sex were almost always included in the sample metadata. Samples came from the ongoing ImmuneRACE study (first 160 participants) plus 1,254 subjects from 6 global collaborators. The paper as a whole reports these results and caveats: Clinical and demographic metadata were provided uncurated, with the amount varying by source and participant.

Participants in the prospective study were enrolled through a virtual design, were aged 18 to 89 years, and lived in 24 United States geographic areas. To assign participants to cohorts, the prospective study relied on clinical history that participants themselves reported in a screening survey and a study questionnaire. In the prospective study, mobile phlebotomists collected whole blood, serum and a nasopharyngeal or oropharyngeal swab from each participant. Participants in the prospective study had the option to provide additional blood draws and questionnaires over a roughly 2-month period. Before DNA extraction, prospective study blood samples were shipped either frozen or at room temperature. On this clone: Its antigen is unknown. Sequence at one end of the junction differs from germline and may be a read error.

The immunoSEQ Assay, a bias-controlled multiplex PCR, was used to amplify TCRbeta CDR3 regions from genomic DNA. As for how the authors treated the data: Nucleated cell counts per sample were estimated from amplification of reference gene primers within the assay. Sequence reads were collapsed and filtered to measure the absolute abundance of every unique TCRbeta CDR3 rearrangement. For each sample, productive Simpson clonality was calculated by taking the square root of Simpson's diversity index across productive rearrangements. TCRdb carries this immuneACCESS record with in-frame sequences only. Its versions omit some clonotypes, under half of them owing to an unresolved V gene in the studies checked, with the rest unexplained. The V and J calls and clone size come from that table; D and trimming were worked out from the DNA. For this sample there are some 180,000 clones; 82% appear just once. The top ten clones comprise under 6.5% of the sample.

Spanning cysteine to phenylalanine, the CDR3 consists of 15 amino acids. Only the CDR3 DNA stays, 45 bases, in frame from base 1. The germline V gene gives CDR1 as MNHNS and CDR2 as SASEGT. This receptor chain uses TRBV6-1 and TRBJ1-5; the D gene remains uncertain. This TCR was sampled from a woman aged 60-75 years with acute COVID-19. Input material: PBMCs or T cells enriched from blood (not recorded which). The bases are TGTGCCAGCAGCGAAGCCGGGAGAGTTGATCAGCCCCAGCATTTT. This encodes CASSEAGRVDQPQHF.